This T cell receptor (beta chain) was recorded in a study of radiation and T cells in renal cell carcinoma. Trimming removed 1 base at V and 0 bases at J, with 6 bases between. The CDR3 runs 15 residues. Germline V gives CDR1 SGHTA, CDR2 FQGTGA. Libraries were prepared by immunoSEQ multiplex PCR; TCRdb keeps only in-frame clonotypes and omits some of them. The sample holds 100,000 or so clones, about 88% seen once. Indicated time point: baseline pretreatment blood. Treatment indicated: 15 Gy SBRT to primary tumor, nephrectomy 4 weeks later. The genes are TRBV7-3 and TRBJ2-2; unclear D gene. The source was blood, collected from a patient whose treatment included radiotherapy and nephrectomy. The origin of this receptor is a man aged 45-65 years with renal cell carcinoma. In DNA, the CDR3 is TGTGCCAGCAGCTTAATGGGGTCGAACACCGGGGAGCTGTTTTTT. This gives the protein CASSLMGSNTGELFF.